The sequence of this TCR beta chain was determined in a study of T-cell reconstitution after alpha-beta-depleted transplantation in children. The CDR3 length is 13 residues. Germline CDR1 reads KGHSH; CDR2 reads LQKENI. The ends were cut back, 6 bases at V and 5 bases at J, with 12 bases in the middle. As it was prepared, the TCRbeta library received unique molecular identifiers. MiXCR, run by TCRdb on the PCR reads, gives a single entry per CDR3 protein. The sample has around 600,000 distinct CDR3 sequences, around 16% seen once; the top ten hold 1.1%. Sequences were derived from PBMCs from the stem cell graft donor, sampled from the stem cell graft. This clonotype originated in a human donor who donated a stem cell graft to a child with acute myeloid leukemia. The J gene is TRBJ2-3, the V gene TRBV18; no firm D call. This CDR3 reads CASSAYRVDTQYF. In DNA, the CDR3 is TGTGCCAGCTCCGCCTACCGAGTAGATACGCAGTATTTT.